The count of the clone carrying this T cell receptor beta chain is one. Trimming at V came to 5 bases and at J to 6 bases, leaving 3 bases not matched to a gene. The CDR3 consists of 13 residues. CDR1 is MNHNY, CDR2 SVGAGI, per germline (reference sequence). The sample comes from a study of T cell changes during pregnancy in multiple sclerosis. The method was immunoSEQ multiplex PCR; TCRdb's version includes in-frame clones alone and lacks a portion of them. Here the sample spans 30,000 to 40,000 clones, approximately 94% being singletons. The source of this sequence is a female donor with multiple sclerosis, enrolled in a pregnancy study. This material consisted of CD4+ T cells from peripheral blood mononuclear cells, taken in the second trimester of pregnancy. This chain links TRBV6-6 with TRBJ2-5, with 10 bases lining up with TRBD1. The CDR3 DNA sequence: TGTGCCAGCAGTCGACAGGGGGCAAAGACCCAGTACTTC. Protein sequence: CASSRQGAKTQYF.